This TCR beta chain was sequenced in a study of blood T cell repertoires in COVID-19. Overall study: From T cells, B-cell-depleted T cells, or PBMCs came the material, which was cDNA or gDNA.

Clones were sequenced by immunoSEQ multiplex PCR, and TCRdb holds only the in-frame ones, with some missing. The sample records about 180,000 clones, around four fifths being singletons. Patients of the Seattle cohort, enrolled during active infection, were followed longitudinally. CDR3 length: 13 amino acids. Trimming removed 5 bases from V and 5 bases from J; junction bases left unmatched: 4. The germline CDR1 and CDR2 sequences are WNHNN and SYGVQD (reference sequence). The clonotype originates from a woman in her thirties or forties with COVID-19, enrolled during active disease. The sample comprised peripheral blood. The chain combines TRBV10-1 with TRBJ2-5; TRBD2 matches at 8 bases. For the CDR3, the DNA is TGCGCCAGCAGTCGGGGGGGATCGGAGACCCAGTACTTC. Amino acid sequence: CASSRGGSETQYF.